A single sample is the source of the 5 T cell receptor beta chains below, sequenced in a study of T-cell memory formation after mild COVID-19. TCRdb re-derived calls from the 5' RACE reads in MiXCR, one entry per CDR3 protein. The table lists roughly 160,000 distinct CDR3 sequences, under 15% of them singletons. Sequenced material: PBMCs or a T cell subset sorted from them (not recorded which). Receptors were obtained from a young man who had mild COVID-19 (a few samples of this study predate the infection). Cell type and time point are not known.

In its sample, this clonotype was seen a few times. The chain is built from TRBV18 and TRBJ1-5; 9 bases align to TRBD1. Germline CDR1 KGHSH, CDR2 LQKENI. This CDR3 is 14 amino acids long. The V segment lost 6 bases and the J segment 7 bases; nucleotides outside the gene matches: 7. The CDR3 protein is CASSVTGGVQPQHF. CDR3 nucleotides: TGTGCCAGCTCTGTAACAGGGGGCGTCCAGCCCCAGCATTTT. The complete variable domain, with remaining parts taken from reference TRBV18 and TRBJ1-5, reads NAGVMQNPRHLVRRRGQEARLRCSPMKGHSHVYWYRQLPEEGLKFMVYLQKENIIDESGMPKERFSAEFPKEGPSILRIQQVVRGDSAAYFCASSVTGGVQPQHFGDGTRLSIL.

The chain links TRBV11-2 to TRBJ2-2, with TRBD2 matching over 9 bases. Germline-derived CDR1 and CDR2 are SGHAT and FQNNGV. CDR3 length: 14 amino acids. J gave up 7 bases and V 5 bases, and 5 bases lay outside the gene matches. CDR3 sequence (DNA): TGTGCCAGCAGCCTCGAGCGGGGGGTCGGGGAGCTGTTTTTT. This codes for CASSLERGVGELFF.

The chain recombines TRBV6-5 with TRBJ2-5; D uncertain. Germline CDR1 and CDR2: MNHEY and SVGAGI. With 11 bases removed from V and 5 bases from J, the gap between germline ends came to 18 bases. This CDR3 is built from 13 residues. The CDR3: CASRPGARETQYF. The DNA of the CDR3 is TGTGCCTCGCGACCGGGTGCTCGGGAGACCCAGTACTTC.

This clonotype was seen only a few times. The J gene is TRBJ1-3, the V gene TRBV7-9; D unclear. Germline V gene lookup returns CDR1 SEHNR and CDR2 FQNEAQ (reference sequence). There are 14 residues in the CDR3. The V and J ends lost 0 bases and 4 bases respectively, with 7 bases between them. DNA of the CDR3: TGTGCCAGCAGCTTAGCGGGTGGAGGAAACACCATATATTTT. Translating it yields CASSLAGGGNTIYF.

Only a few counts were recorded for this clonotype. The gene calls are TRBV11-2 and TRBJ2-5; 12 bases fit TRBD1. V lost 5 bases to trimming and J lost 7 bases; unmatched junction nucleotides: 11. The germline CDR1 and CDR2 sequences are SGHAT and FQNNGV. CDR3 size: 16 residues. The DNA for the CDR3 is TGTGCCAGCAGCCGGGACAGGGGGCTGTTGGGGAGGACCCAGTACTTC. It yields the protein CASSRDRGLLGRTQYF.